A single sample gave rise to the 28 T cell receptor beta chains below, sequenced in a study of vaccination and CD4 T cells after COVID-19. Their antigens are not known. Sample treatment: roughly ten-day PBMC culture with coronavirus spike peptide pools or control peptides (ViraFEST assay). During the years 2011-2018, before the COVID-19 pandemic, the unexposed donor's CD4+ T cells were collected. Cultured CD4+ T-cell DNA underwent Oncomine TCR Beta short-read sequencing. TCRdb called the PCR reads again in MiXCR, with one record for every CDR3 protein. The sample includes fewer than 8,500 distinct CDR3 sequences, around half of them seen just once. The sequenced sample was CD4+ T cells from blood, cultured in vitro. Every receptor here comes from a human donor in good health.

The chain is built from TRBV19 and TRBJ1-2; 8 nucleotides match TRBD1. Germline V gene data show CDR1 as LNHDA and CDR2 as SQIVND (reference sequence). V shed 6 bases and J 2 bases; nucleotides not matched to a gene: 2. This CDR3 contains 13 residues. CDR3: CASRRTGNYGYTF. The CDR3 nucleotides are TGTGCCAGTAGACGGACAGGGAACTATGGCTACACCTTC.

The table lists this clonotype with a few counts. The chain joins TRBV7-2 to TRBJ1-2; D might be TRBD1 (5 bases). V gave up 0 bases and J gave up 7 bases, with 15 bases separating them. Germline V gene lookup returns CDR1 SGHTA and CDR2 FQGNSA. This CDR3 comprises 15 residues. The CDR3 region is CASSLAGRAYGGYTF. The CDR3 DNA reads TGTGCCAGCAGCTTAGCCGGCAGGGCCTATGGTGGCTACACCTTC.

CDR3 protein: CASSDSSGHTDTQYF. CDR3 sequence (DNA): TGTGCCAGCAGTGACTCAAGCGGGCACACAGATACGCAGTATTTT. This chain connects TRBV6-4 to TRBJ2-3; D perhaps matches TRBD2 (6 bases). With 0 bases removed from V and 2 bases from J, the gap between germline ends came to 9 bases. Per germline, CDR1 MRHNA and CDR2 SNTAGT. CDR3 length: 15 residues.

CDR3 residues: CASSHEPGSTGELFF. The CDR3 DNA reads TGTGCCAGCAGCCACGAGCCTGGGTCGACCGGGGAGCTGTTTTTT. The rearrangement uses TRBV11-2 and TRBJ2-2; D unresolved. The CDR3 is 15 amino acids. Germline CDR1 reads SGHAT; CDR2 reads FQNNGV. The V and J ends lost 5 bases and 5 bases respectively, with 15 bases between them.

The V gene is TRBV2, the J gene TRBJ1-3, with D uncertain. The V gene lost 4 bases and the J gene lost 5 bases, with 6 bases spanning the gap. Germline V gene lookup returns CDR1 SNHLY and CDR2 FYNNEI. CDR3 length equals 12 residues. DNA for the CDR3: TGTGCCAGCAGTGGCGGACGAAACACCATATATTTT. Its translation: CASSGGRNTIYF. Full variable domain (rest looked up from reference TRBV2 and TRBJ1-3): EPEVTQTPSHQVTQMGQEVILRCVPISNHLYFYWYRQILGQKVEFLVSFYNNEISEKSEIFDDQFSVERPDGSNFTLKIRSTKLEDSAMYFCASSGGRNTIYFGEGSWLTVV.

This clonotype was seen only a few times. The chain employs TRBV6-1 and TRBJ1-2; 12 nucleotides match TRBD1. Germline CDR1 and CDR2: MNHNS and SASEGT. The junction had 7 bases not matched to a gene; V was cut back by 6 bases and J by 5 bases. The CDR3 has 15 residues. CDR3 in amino acids: CASSRDRGPQYGYTF. The CDR3 DNA is TGTGCCAGCAGCAGGGACAGGGGGCCTCAATATGGCTACACCTTC.

The CDR3 here is CASGGRGYNSPLHF. The CDR3 bases are TGTGCCAGCGGGGGAAGAGGCTATAATTCACCCCTCCACTTT. This rearrangement joins TRBV12-3 or TRBV12-4 to TRBJ1-6; a weak D match, TRBD1 (5 bases). Trimming left V 8 bases short and J 3 bases short, with 11 bases between. CDR3 length: 14 amino acids.

This clonotype has only a few counts. This chain links TRBV5-1 with TRBJ1-6, with D tentatively TRBD1 (6 bases). Germline CDR1 and CDR2: SGHRS and YFSETQ. Between the trimmed V and J ends, which lost 2 bases and 7 bases, there was a span of 7 bases. CDR3 size: 13 residues. In nucleotides, the CDR3 is TGCGCCAGCAGCTTCAGGGGCAATTCACCCCTCCACTTT. Translation: CASSFRGNSPLHF.

V usage is TRBV5-1 and J usage is TRBJ2-3; D is unresolved. Trimming removed 0 bases at V and 1 base at J, with 9 bases between. This CDR3 contains 15 residues. Germline V gene lookup returns CDR1 SGHRS and CDR2 YFSETQ. The CDR3 DNA sequence: TGCGCCAGCAGCTTGGGGGCTGAGGGCACAGATACGCAGTATTTT. It codes for CASSLGAEGTDTQYF.

This clonotype turned up a few times. The rearrangement joins TRBV7-9 to TRBJ1-1, with TRBD1 as a possible D gene (5 bases). V was clipped by 1 base and J by 11 bases, with 14 bases between them. CDR1 and CDR2 from the germline V gene are SEHNR and FQNEAQ (reference sequence). The CDR3 totals 13 residues. Here the CDR3 DNA reads TGTGCCAGCAGCTTAGGCTTAGGGGAGGATGCTTTCTTT. Translated, it gives CASSLGLGEDAFF.

CDR3 sequence (DNA): TGTGCCAGCAGGTCGGACAGGGGAAACACTGAAGCTTTCTTT. Its protein is CASRSDRGNTEAFF. The rearrangement links TRBV6-2 or TRBV6-3 to TRBJ1-1; 9 bases align to TRBD1. The V and J ends lost 6 bases and 2 bases, in that order; junction bases with no gene match: 4. Germline CDR1 reads MNHEY; CDR2 reads SVGEGT. This CDR3 has 14 amino acids.

The chain couples TRBV9 to TRBJ1-2; no clear D. This CDR3 contains 14 residues. The V end lost 0 bases, the J end lost 2 bases, and 8 bases lay between the germline ends. CDR1 SGDLS and CDR2 YYNGEE come from the germline V gene. The CDR3, as DNA: TGTGCCAGCAGCGTAGGATACGGAAACTATGGCTACACCTTC. Protein product: CASSVGYGNYGYTF.

This chain links TRBV7-3 with TRBJ2-7; possibly TRBD2 for D (6 bases). CDR1 and CDR2 from the germline V gene are SGHTA and FQGTGA. This CDR3 region has 14 residues. Trimming stripped 4 bases from V and 1 base from J, with 11 bases between. In DNA, the CDR3 is TGTGCCAGCAGCTGGACTACTAGTTCCTACGAGCAGTACTTC. Its translation: CASSWTTSSYEQYF.

The chain combines TRBV2 with TRBJ1-1; unclear D gene. Trimming took off 6 bases at V and 0 bases at J, with 11 bases between the two ends. CDR1 is SNHLY and CDR2 is FYNNEI in the germline V gene. CDR3 size: 14 residues. The CDR3 bases are TGTGCCAGCAGCTCCATTGGGGTGAACACTGAAGCTTTCTTT. Residues: CASSSIGVNTEAFF. Full variable domain (missing parts from reference TRBV2 and TRBJ1-1): EPEVTQTPSHQVTQMGQEVILRCVPISNHLYFYWYRQILGQKVEFLVSFYNNEISEKSEIFDDQFSVERPDGSNFTLKIRSTKLEDSAMYFCASSSIGVNTEAFFGQGTRLTVV.

The table lists this clonotype with a few counts. V gene TRBV6-1 combines with J gene TRBJ2-3, with D uncertain. Trimming cost V 4 bases and J 2 bases, with 4 bases left between them. Germline CDR1 and CDR2: MNHNS and SASEGT. This CDR3 has 12 residues. CDR3 DNA: TGTGCCAGCAGTGTTGCCACAGATACGCAGTATTTT. Translation gives CASSVATDTQYF.

The genes are TRBV7-8 and TRBJ1-5; no reliable D call. Germline CDR1 and CDR2: SGHVS and FQNEAQ. The CDR3 extends over 13 amino acids. Trimming removed 0 bases from V and 4 bases from J, with 4 bases in between. The CDR3 reads CASSLAPNQPQHF. The CDR3 nucleotides read TGTGCCAGCAGCTTAGCGCCGAATCAGCCCCAGCATTTT. Full variable domain (rest looked up from reference TRBV7-8 and TRBJ1-5): GAGVSQSPRYKVAKRGQDVALRCDPISGHVSLFWYQQALGQGPEFLTYFQNEAQLDKSGLPSDRFFAERPEGSVSTLKIQRTQQEDSAVYLCASSLAPNQPQHFGDGTRLSIL.

The gene calls are TRBV5-6 and TRBJ1-2; no firm D call. The CDR3 sequence is 11 residues long. The germline V and J ends were trimmed by 4 bases and 8 bases, with 9 bases remaining between them. CDR1 is SGHDT and CDR2 is YYEEEE in the germline V gene. The CDR3 DNA reads as TGTGCCAGCAGCCTAGGTCTGGGCTACACCTTC. Amino acid sequence: CASSLGLGYTF.

The V call is TRBV2, the J call TRBJ2-7; 10 bases line up with TRBD1. The CDR3 length is 11 residues. Germline V lookup: CDR1 SNHLY, CDR2 FYNNEI. V shed 8 bases, J shed 7 bases, and the junction held 2 bases outside the gene matches. This CDR3 reads CASGTGVEQYF. CDR3 nucleotide sequence: TGTGCCAGCGGGACAGGGGTTGAGCAGTACTTC.

This clonotype was picked up one time. The V gene is TRBV6-1, the J gene TRBJ2-6, with 9 bases identical to TRBD1. V was clipped by 8 bases and J by 0 bases; unmatched bases: 14. Looked up from germline, CDR1 is MNHNS and CDR2 is SASEGT. This CDR3 comprises 19 residues. The CDR3 sequence: CASSGVAGQGTSGANVLTF. CDR3 DNA sequence: TGTGCCAGCTCTGGGGTGGCTGGACAGGGGACCTCTGGGGCCAACGTCCTGACTTTC.

The rearrangement links TRBV11-1 to TRBJ1-5; no firm D call. Germline CDR1 is SGHAT and CDR2 is FQDESV (reference sequence). Trimming stripped 7 bases from V and 7 bases from J, with 20 bases between. There are 15 residues in the CDR3. The CDR3 nucleotides are TGTGCCAGCATTGAAGGTTATCATTCAAGGCAGCCCCAGCATTTT. Amino acids: CASIEGYHSRQPQHF.

This clonotype was observed once. The J gene is TRBJ1-2, the V gene TRBV27, with D uncertain. CDR1 is MNHEY, CDR2 SMNVEV, per germline (reference sequence). The CDR3 is 13 residues long. The V gene lost 4 bases and the J gene lost 4 bases, with 10 bases spanning the gap. The chain's CDR3 is CASSSQSVYGYTF. CDR3 sequence (DNA): TGTGCCAGCAGTTCGCAGTCCGTCTATGGCTACACCTTC.

J is TRBJ2-2 and V is TRBV4-2; TRBD2 might be the D (6 bases). V shed 4 bases and J shed 4 bases, with 13 bases lying between them. Germline CDR1 is LGHNA and CDR2 is YNFKEQ. The CDR3 spans 15 residues. The CDR3 loop is CASSPTLGLTGELFF. Written as DNA, the CDR3 is TGTGCCAGCAGCCCAACCTTGGGACTCACCGGGGAGCTGTTTTTT.

The rearrangement joins TRBV29-1 to TRBJ2-7; 11 nucleotides line up with TRBD2. This CDR3 contains 15 residues. V was clipped by 0 bases and J by 3 bases; unmatched bases: 4. Germline V gives CDR1 SQVTM, CDR2 ANQGSEA. The CDR3 bases are TGCAGCGTTGAAGACCCCGGGACTAGCGGCTACGAGCAGTACTTC. Encoded protein: CSVEDPGTSGYEQYF.

The V gene is TRBV20-1, the J gene TRBJ2-1; perhaps TRBD2 as D (6 bases). CDR1 and CDR2 from the germline V gene are DFQATT and SNEGSKA (reference sequence). Trimming pared 3 bases from V and 10 bases from J, leaving 19 bases between. CDR3 length equals 14 residues. For the CDR3, the DNA is TGCAGTGCTAGCGTGACCGCCGGGACTTGGGAGCAGTTCTTC. This gives the protein CSASVTAGTWEQFF.

This clonotype was observed a few times. V usage is TRBV2 and J usage is TRBJ1-2; D remains unclear. CDR1 is SNHLY and CDR2 is FYNNEI in the germline V gene. The CDR3 runs 13 residues. Trimming stripped 1 base from V and 4 bases from J, with 7 bases between. CDR3 sequence (DNA): TGTGCCAGCAGTGAAGGCGGACCCTATGGCTACACCTTC. As protein: CASSEGGPYGYTF.

This clonotype ranks as medium-sized. The chain combines TRBV7-2 with TRBJ1-5; TRBD1 might be the D (6 bases). V lost 8 bases and J 5 bases, leaving 19 bases between the germline ends. The CDR3 runs to 15 residues. The V gene's germline CDR1 is SGHTA and CDR2 FQGNSA. CDR3 region: CASPGRGEYDQPQHF. DNA of the CDR3: TGTGCCAGCCCCGGAAGGGGGGAGTATGATCAGCCCCAGCATTTT.

The chain couples TRBV19 to TRBJ2-1, with TRBD2 identical over 7 bases. The ends lost 7 bases at V and 3 bases at J; junction bases unmatched: 6. This CDR3 has 14 residues. Germline V gives CDR1 LNHDA, CDR2 SQIVND (reference sequence). The CDR3 is CASTNGGFYNEQFF. The CDR3 DNA follows: TGTGCCAGTACGAACGGGGGGTTCTACAATGAGCAGTTCTTC.

The chain has TRBV11-2 and TRBJ1-2; D may be TRBD1 (5 bases). This CDR3 has 13 amino acids. Germline lookup yields CDR1 SGHAT and CDR2 FQNNGV. The germline V and J ends were trimmed by 3 bases and 6 bases, with 11 bases remaining between them. CDR3: CASSLQGFDGYTF. CDR3 nucleotides: TGTGCCAGCAGCTTGCAGGGATTCGATGGCTACACCTTC.